A single T cell receptor (beta chain) is shown here with its context. This record belongs to a study of blood T cell repertoires in COVID-19. Turning to the study itself: The United States, Italy and Spain provided the acute and convalescent COVID-19 samples.

Clones were sequenced by immunoSEQ multiplex PCR, and TCRdb holds only the in-frame ones, with some missing. The sample carries 55,000 to 65,000 clones, around 83% recorded once. V shed 0 bases and J shed 4 bases, with 13 bases lying between them. This CDR3 spans 16 amino acids. Germline V gene lookup returns CDR1 MNHEY and CDR2 SVGAGI. Material for sequencing was peripheral blood. This receptor was taken from a human donor in a cohort sampled during active COVID-19. V is TRBV6-5 and J is TRBJ1-5; no firm D call. The CDR3 region is CASSYSAVGRNQPQHF. CDR3 nucleotide sequence: TGTGCCAGCAGTTACTCGGCGGTTGGCCGGAATCAGCCCCAGCATTTT.